The clone carrying this T cell receptor beta chain was recorded once. This record belongs to a study of CD8+ T cells in alopecia areata. Between the trimmed V and J ends, which lost 0 bases and 8 bases, there was a span of 7 bases. Germline CDR1 MGHRA, CDR2 YSYEKL. CDR3 length equals 13 residues. It was cDNA, reverse transcribed from extracted RNA, that served as the sequencing template. Profiling relied on immunoSEQ multiplex PCR, and the TCRdb table lists in-frame clones only, not all of them. The table records about 94,000 clones, over 70% of them present only once. Regarding treatment: oral pan-JAK inhibitor, 5-10 mg twice daily.

The sequence came from a human donor with alopecia areata. This material consisted of CD8+ T cells sorted from blood, taken around week 44, from a patient treated with tofacitinib. V is TRBV4-1 and J is TRBJ1-4; D call uncertain. The CDR3 DNA follows: TGCGCCAGCAGCCAAGATTCAGCCGAAAAACTGTTTTTT. Translated: CASSQDSAEKLFF.